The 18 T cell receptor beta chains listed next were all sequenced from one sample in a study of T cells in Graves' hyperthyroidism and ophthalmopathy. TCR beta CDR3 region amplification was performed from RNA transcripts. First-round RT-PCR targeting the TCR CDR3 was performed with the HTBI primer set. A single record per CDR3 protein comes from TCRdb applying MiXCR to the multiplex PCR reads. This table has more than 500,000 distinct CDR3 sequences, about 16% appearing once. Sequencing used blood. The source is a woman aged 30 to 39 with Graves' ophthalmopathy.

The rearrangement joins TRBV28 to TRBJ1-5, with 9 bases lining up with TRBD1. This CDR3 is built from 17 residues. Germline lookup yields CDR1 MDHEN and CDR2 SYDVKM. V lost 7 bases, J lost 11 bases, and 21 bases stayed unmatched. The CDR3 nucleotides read TGTGCCAGCACCATAGCGCCCAGGACAGGGGCCTTTTTAGCCCAGCATTTT. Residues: CASTIAPRTGAFLAQHF.

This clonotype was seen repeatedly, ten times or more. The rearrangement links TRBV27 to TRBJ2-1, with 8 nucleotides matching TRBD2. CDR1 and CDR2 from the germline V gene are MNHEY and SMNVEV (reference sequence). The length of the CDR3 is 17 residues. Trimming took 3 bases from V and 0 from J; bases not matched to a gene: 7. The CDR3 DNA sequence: TGTGCCAGCAGTTTGAGGGCGGGAGGCGGCTCCTACAATGAGCAGTTCTTC. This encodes CASSLRAGGGSYNEQFF.

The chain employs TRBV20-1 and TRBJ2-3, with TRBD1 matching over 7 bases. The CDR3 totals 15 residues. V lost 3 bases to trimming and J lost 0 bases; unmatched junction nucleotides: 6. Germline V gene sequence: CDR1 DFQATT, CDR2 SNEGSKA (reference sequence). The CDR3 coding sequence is TGCAGTGCTAGGGACAGGCAAAGCAGCACAGATACGCAGTATTTT. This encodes CSARDRQSSTDTQYF.

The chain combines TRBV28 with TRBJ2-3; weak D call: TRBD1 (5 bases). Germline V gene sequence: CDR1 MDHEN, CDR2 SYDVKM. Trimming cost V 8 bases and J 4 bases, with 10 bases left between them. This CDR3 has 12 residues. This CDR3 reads CASGRGSDTQYF. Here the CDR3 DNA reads TGTGCCAGCGGAAGGGGTTCAGATACGCAGTATTTT.

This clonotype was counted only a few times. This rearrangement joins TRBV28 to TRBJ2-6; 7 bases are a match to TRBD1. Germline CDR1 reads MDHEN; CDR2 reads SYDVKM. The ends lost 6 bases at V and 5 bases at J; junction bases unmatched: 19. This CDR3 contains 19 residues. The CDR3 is CASSYLRQGSRGWANVLTF. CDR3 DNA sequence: TGTGCCAGCAGCTACCTTCGACAGGGTTCACGTGGGTGGGCCAACGTCCTGACTTTC.

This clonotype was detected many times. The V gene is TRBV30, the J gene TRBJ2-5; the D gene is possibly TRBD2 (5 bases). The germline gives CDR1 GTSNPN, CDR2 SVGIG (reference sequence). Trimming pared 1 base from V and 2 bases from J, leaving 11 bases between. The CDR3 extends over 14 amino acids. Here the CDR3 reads CAWSATSAQETQYF. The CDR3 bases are TGTGCCTGGAGTGCCACTAGTGCACAAGAGACCCAGTACTTC.

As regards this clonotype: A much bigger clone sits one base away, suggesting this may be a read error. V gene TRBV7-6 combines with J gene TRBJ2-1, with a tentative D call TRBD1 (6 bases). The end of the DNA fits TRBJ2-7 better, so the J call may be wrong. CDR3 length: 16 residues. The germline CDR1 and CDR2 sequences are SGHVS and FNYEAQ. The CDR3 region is CASSLEGIRGGNEQYF. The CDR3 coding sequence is TGTGCCAGCAGCTTAGAGGGGATCAGGGGCGGCAATGAGCAGTACTTC.

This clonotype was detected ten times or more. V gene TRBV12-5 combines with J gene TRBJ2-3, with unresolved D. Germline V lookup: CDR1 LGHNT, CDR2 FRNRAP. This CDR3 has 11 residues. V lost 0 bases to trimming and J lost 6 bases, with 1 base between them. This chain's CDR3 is CASGLVDTQYF. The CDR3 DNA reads TGTGCTAGTGGTTTGGTGGATACGCAGTATTTT.

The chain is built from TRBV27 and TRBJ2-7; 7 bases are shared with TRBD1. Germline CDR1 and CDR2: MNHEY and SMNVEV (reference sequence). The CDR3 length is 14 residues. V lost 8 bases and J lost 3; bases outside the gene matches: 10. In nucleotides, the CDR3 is TGTGCCAGCGCCCCGGGACAGTCGAACTACGAGCAGTACTTC. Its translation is CASAPGQSNYEQYF.

The CDR3 reads CASSPRGLEGYEQYF. The CDR3 DNA sequence: TGTGCCAGCAGCCCCCGTGGACTAGAGGGTTACGAGCAGTACTTC. The chain recombines TRBV9 with TRBJ2-7; 7 nucleotides align to TRBD2. Germline CDR1 and CDR2: SGDLS and YYNGEE. This CDR3 contains 15 residues. Trimming took 4 bases from V and 4 from J; bases not matched to a gene: 11.

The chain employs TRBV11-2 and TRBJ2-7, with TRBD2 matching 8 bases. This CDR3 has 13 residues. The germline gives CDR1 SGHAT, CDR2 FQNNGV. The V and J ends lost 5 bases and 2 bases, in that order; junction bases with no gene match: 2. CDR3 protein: CASSMGLAYEQYF. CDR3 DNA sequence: TGTGCCAGCAGCATGGGACTAGCCTACGAGCAGTACTTC.

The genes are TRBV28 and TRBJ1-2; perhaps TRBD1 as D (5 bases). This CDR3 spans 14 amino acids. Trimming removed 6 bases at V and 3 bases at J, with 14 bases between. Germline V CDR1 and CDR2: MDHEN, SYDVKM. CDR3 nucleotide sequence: TGTGCCAGCAGCCTAGGGGCTGGGCACTATGGCTACACCTTC. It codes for CASSLGAGHYGYTF.

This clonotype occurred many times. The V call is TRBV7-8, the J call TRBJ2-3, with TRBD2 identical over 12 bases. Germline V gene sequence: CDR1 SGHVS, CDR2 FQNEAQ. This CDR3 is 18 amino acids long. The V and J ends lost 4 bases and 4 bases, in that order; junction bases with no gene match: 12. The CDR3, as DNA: TGTGCCAGCAGCTCAACCCGGCTAGCGGGAGGGTATGCAGATACGCAGTATTTT. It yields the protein CASSSTRLAGGYADTQYF.

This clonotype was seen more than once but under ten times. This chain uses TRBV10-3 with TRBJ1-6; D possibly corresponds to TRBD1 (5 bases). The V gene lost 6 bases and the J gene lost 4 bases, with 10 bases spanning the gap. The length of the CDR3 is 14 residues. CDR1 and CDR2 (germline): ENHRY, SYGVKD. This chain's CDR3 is CAIRGTEYNSPLHF. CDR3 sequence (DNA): TGTGCCATCAGAGGGACCGAGTATAATTCACCCCTCCACTTT.

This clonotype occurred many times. The CDR3 sequence: CASTNGGGSTDTQYF. The CDR3 DNA follows: TGTGCCAGCACCAACGGGGGCGGGAGCACAGATACGCAGTATTTT. The chain is built from TRBV3-1 and TRBJ2-3; D tentatively reads TRBD1 or TRBD2 (6 bases each). The CDR3 runs to 15 residues. V was clipped by 7 bases and J by 0 bases, with 14 bases between them. Germline V gene data show CDR1 as LGHDT and CDR2 as YNNKEL (reference sequence).

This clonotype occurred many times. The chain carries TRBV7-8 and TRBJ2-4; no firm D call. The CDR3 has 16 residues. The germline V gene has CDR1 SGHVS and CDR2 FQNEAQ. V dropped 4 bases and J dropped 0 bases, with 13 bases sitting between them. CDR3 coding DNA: TGTGCCAGCAGCTATTCAACTTCCATAGCCAAAAACATTCAGTACTTC. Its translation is CASSYSTSIAKNIQYF.

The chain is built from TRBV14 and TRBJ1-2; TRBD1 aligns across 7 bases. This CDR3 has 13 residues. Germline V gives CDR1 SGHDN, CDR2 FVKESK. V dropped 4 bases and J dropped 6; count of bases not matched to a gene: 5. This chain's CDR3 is CASSPGQSHGYTF. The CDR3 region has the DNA TGTGCCAGCAGCCCGGGACAGAGCCATGGCTACACCTTC.

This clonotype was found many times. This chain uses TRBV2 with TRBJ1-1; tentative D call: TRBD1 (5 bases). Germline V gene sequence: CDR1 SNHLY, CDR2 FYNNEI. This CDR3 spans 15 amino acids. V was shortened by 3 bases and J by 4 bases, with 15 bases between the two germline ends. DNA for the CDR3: TGTGCCAGCAGTGAGATTCCGGGGCGAGGCACTGAAGCTTTCTTT. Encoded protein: CASSEIPGRGTEAFF.